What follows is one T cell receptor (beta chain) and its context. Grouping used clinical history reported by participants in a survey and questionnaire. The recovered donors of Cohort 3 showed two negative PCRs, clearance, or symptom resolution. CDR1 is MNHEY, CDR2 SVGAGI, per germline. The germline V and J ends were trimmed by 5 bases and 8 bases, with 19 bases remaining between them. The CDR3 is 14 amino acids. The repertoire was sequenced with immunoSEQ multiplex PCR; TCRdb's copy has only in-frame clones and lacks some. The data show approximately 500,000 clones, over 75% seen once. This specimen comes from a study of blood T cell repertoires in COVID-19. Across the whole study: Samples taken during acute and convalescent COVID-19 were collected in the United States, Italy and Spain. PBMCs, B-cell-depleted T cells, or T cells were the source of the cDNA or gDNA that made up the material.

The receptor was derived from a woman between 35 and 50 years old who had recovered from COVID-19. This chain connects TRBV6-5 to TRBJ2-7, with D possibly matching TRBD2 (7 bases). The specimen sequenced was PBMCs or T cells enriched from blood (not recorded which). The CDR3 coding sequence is TGTGCCAGCAGTAAGCGGGACACCCTCGGGAAGCAGTACTTC. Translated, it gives CASSKRDTLGKQYF.